This TCR beta chain was obtained from a study of T cell clonotyping in hematopoietic cell transplantation (dated by TCRdb to the early 2020s). About the investigation overall: The study collected 110 to 150 blood samples from 30 to 35 consecutive transplant recipients and their related donors. Patient recruitment ran from 2015 to early 2017, and follow-up continued until September 2020 or death.

Remarks on this clone: The target of this receptor is not known. Within one base of it there is no much larger clone, and no base qualities were kept.

CDR1 is given as SQVTM and CDR2 as ANQGSEA, both from the germline V gene. Taken from cysteine to phenylalanine, the CDR3 has 11 residues. Only the CDR3 DNA is retained, 33 bases long and in frame from the first base. V gives up 4 bases and J gives up 11 bases, and the segment between their germline ends measures 14 bases. Blood samples for TCR beta sequencing were given by related transplant donors. Nuclei Lysis Solution was used to extract genomic DNA from fresh or cryopreserved unfractionated peripheral blood mononuclear cells. The immunoSEQ assay, a bias-controlled multiplex PCR with V- and J-specific primers, was used to amplify TCR beta CDR3 regions from genomic DNA. In a second PCR step, a proprietary barcode and Illumina adapter sequences were attached to the CDR3 amplicons. An Illumina MiSeq instrument was used for sequencing of the CDR3 libraries. On the authors' methods: immunoSEQ Analyzer 3.0 was used for export and quality control, with R Bioconductor and Immunarch used for downstream analyses. Only productive rearrangements in the normalized downsampled data set were used to calculate repertoire metrics. Clonotypes larger than 5 templates in the normalized cohort were defined as pathologically expanded. The Inverse Simpson Index was used to measure repertoire diversity. To capture all clonotypes, the CMV-specificity analyses were run on the non-normalized data set. TCRdb limited this immuneACCESS table to in-frame rearrangements with V and J called. A share of clones is missing; checked studies link under half to unresolved V genes, and the rest is unexplained. V, J and clone size reflect that table, while D and trimming were determined from the DNA. Recorded for this sample are just under 20,000 clones; more than 65% of them occurred a single time. The ten largest clonotypes hold roughly 15% of the sample.

Broad study findings and their caveats: Inverse Simpson Index values from donors and from recipients before transplant predicted broader TCR repertoire diversity after transplant. After transplant, TCR diversity in recipients dropped, and pathologically expanded clonotypes increased progressively from day 30 to day 180. Only a small fraction of recipient repertoires overlapped donor repertoires, with over 97% appearing de novo at the given depth. Sample size was limited, and cells were not sorted, so CD4 and CD8 repertoire contributions could not be separated.

Material: peripheral blood mononuclear cells. The sequence was collected from a man in his sixties in good health. Some clones in this sample may be carry-over from other donors' samples. The V gene is TRBV29-1 and the J gene is TRBJ1-2; TRBD1 is a weak D gene call, 6 bases matching. The sequenced DNA is TGCAGCGTTGGGCCAGGGGAGGCGTACACCTTC. Translated, this is CSVGPGEAYTF. Full variable domain (CDR3 extended with the reference TRBV29-1 and TRBJ1-2 proteins): SAVISQKPSRDICQRGTSLTIQCQVDSQVTMMFWYRQQPGQSLTLIATANQGSEATYESGFVIDKFPISRPNLTFSTLTVSNMSPEDSSIYLCSVGPGEAYTFGSGTRLTVV.